This T cell receptor (beta chain) was identified during a study of blood T cells in healthy people across ages. Regarding the study as a whole: CMV infection status of these donors was not known. Estimates of diversity drawn from one million T cells were considered underestimates.

Next came a second PCR, run for roughly 6 to 11 cycles, which used a sample-barcoded 5' primer along with a J-beta primer mix. TCRdb reanalysed the 5' RACE reads using MiXCR and keeps one entry per CDR3 protein. Among 850,000 to 1,300,000 distinct CDR3 sequences, 35% to 50% were seen once, and the ten largest hold 18%. This CDR3 is 12 amino acids long. Germline CDR1 and CDR2: MNHEY and SMNVEV (reference sequence). The germline V and J ends were trimmed by 5 bases and 4 bases, with 6 bases remaining between them. Aged roughly 6 to 100, donors were systemically healthy Caucasians from Russia. Extraction of total RNA produced a minimum of 6 micrograms from each sample. As concerns this clonotype: What it binds is not known.

The chain recombines TRBV27 with TRBJ2-4; D uncertain. Sequenced: blood. The clonotype originates from a woman aged 60-75 years in good health. CDR3 amino acids: CASSGYKNIQYF. Written as DNA, the CDR3 is TGTGCCAGCAGTGGTTATAAAAACATTCAGTACTTC.